What follows are 32 T cell receptor beta chains derived from one specimen sequenced in a study of T cell responses to AZD1222 COVID-19 vaccine. Assay: immunoSEQ multiplex PCR; the TCRdb copy retains only in-frame clones and omits some. The repertoire holds around 160,000 clones, with around 92% as singletons. This sample comprised peripheral blood, obtained 28 days after the second AZD1222 dose. The receptors stem from an adult who received the AZD1222 COVID-19 vaccine.

A single count supports this clone. The V gene is TRBV30, the J gene TRBJ1-2; 7 nucleotides align to TRBD1. J was trimmed by 8 bases and V by 0 bases; bases with no gene match: 6. CDR3 length: 13 amino acids. Germline CDR1 is GTSNPN and CDR2 is SVGIG (reference sequence). CDR3 nucleotide sequence: TGTGCCTGGAGTGTACATACAGGGGAAGGCTACACCTTC. It encodes CAWSVHTGEGYTF.

This clone was recorded only once. The CDR3 sequence: CASHKGGSGEKLFF. Here the CDR3 DNA reads TGTGCCAGTCATAAGGGGGGTTCAGGTGAAAAACTGTTTTTT. The chain combines TRBV6-5 with TRBJ1-4, with a weak D call TRBD1 (6 bases). The V gene lost 9 bases and the J gene lost 7 bases, with 18 bases spanning the gap. The germline V gene has CDR1 MNHEY and CDR2 SVGAGI. The CDR3 consists of 14 residues.

V usage is TRBV10-3 and J usage is TRBJ1-4, with D tentatively TRBD1 (6 bases). The length of the CDR3 is 18 residues. Trimming shortened V by 2 bases and J by 8 bases, and 24 bases separated the two germline ends. Germline V CDR1 and CDR2: ENHRY, SYGVKD. The CDR3 sequence is CAISENAGRPGTKEKLFF. The DNA for the CDR3 is TGTGCCATCAGTGAGAACGCGGGACGCCCGGGGACAAAGGAAAAACTGTTTTTT.

The chain carries TRBV4-3 and TRBJ1-2; 7 nucleotides align to TRBD1. The CDR3 loop spans 15 amino acids. Germline V lookup: CDR1 LGHNA, CDR2 YSLEER. Losses at the gene ends were 4 bases for V and 0 bases for J; bases not matched to a gene: 5. The CDR3 loop reads CASSPETGTNYGYTF. The CDR3 DNA reads TGCGCCAGCAGCCCCGAGACAGGGACTAACTATGGCTACACCTTC.

This sequence joins TRBV3-1 (or the pseudogene TRBV3-2) and TRBJ1-2; TRBD1 agrees at 8 bases. Losses at the gene ends were 4 bases for V and 4 bases for J; bases not matched to a gene: 14. The length of the CDR3 is 17 residues. The germline CDR1 and CDR2 sequences are LGHDT and YNNKEL (reference sequence). CDR3 sequence (DNA): TGTGCCAGCAGCCCCCTGGGACAGGAGGGGCCTGGCTATGGCTACACCTTC. This translates into CASSPLGQEGPGYGYTF.

V usage is TRBV6-5 and J usage is TRBJ1-4, with a weak D call TRBD1 (6 bases). There are 14 residues in the CDR3. The germline V gene encodes CDR1 MNHEY and CDR2 SVGAGI. Trimming took 6 bases from V and 7 from J, leaving 15 bases between them. CDR3 amino acids: CASRNAGASEKLFF. The CDR3 DNA reads TGTGCCAGCAGAAACGCAGGGGCCAGTGAAAAACTGTTTTTT.

This clone came up once. The rearrangement uses TRBV3-1 (or the pseudogene TRBV3-2) and TRBJ2-7; D gene uncertain. This CDR3 region has 11 residues. V was cut by 2 bases and J by 7 bases, with 6 bases left in between. Germline V lookup: CDR1 LGHDT, CDR2 YNNKEL (reference sequence). The CDR3 is CASSQNREQYF. The CDR3, as DNA: TGTGCCAGCAGCCAAAACAGAGAGCAGTACTTC.

V usage is TRBV7-2 and J usage is TRBJ2-7; 8 nucleotides match TRBD2. The CDR3 has 14 amino acids. Germline-derived CDR1 and CDR2 are SGHTA and FQGNSA. J gave up 4 bases and V 8 bases, and 10 bases lay outside the gene matches. The DNA of the CDR3 is TGTGCCAGCCTCGCCAGCGGGAGAGCATACGAGCAGTACTTC. Amino acid sequence: CASLASGRAYEQYF.

The chain has TRBV3-1 (or the pseudogene TRBV3-2) and TRBJ2-1; D possibly uses TRBD1 or TRBD2 (5 bases each). V lost 4 bases and J 7 bases, leaving 20 bases between the germline ends. The CDR3 contains 16 residues. Looked up from germline, CDR1 is LGHDT and CDR2 is YNNKEL (reference sequence). CDR3 region: CASSRAGQAAGNEQFF. CDR3 DNA: TGTGCCAGCAGCCGGGCCGGACAAGCCGCGGGTAATGAGCAGTTCTTC.

The genes are TRBV18 and TRBJ2-3; 14 bases are a match to TRBD2. Germline-derived CDR1 and CDR2 are KGHSH and LQKENI. V lost 4 bases to trimming and J lost 2 bases; unmatched junction nucleotides: 2. The CDR3 contains 16 residues. The DNA of the CDR3 is TGTGCCAGCTCACGGGGACTAGCGGGGGCCACAGATACGCAGTATTTT. Residues: CASSRGLAGATDTQYF.

V gene TRBV7-2 combines with J gene TRBJ1-2; perhaps TRBD1 as D (6 bases). The germline V gene encodes CDR1 SGHTA and CDR2 FQGNSA. Between the trimmed V and J ends, which lost 1 base and 4 bases, there was a span of 16 bases. This CDR3 region has 16 residues. The CDR3 protein is CASSLGPGGGGYGYTF. CDR3 nucleotide sequence: TGTGCCAGCAGCTTAGGCCCGGGAGGGGGTGGCTATGGCTACACCTTC.

The chain links TRBV2 to TRBJ1-1; possible D gene TRBD1, 5 bases. The CDR3 runs 11 residues. V lost 11 bases and J lost 11, with 18 bases in between. Germline CDR1 and CDR2: SNHLY and FYNNEI. The CDR3 coding sequence is TGTGCCGAGGCGGGGCCCTGGGGGGCTTTCTTT. Its translation: CAEAGPWGAFF. Full variable domain (missing parts from reference TRBV2 and TRBJ1-1): EPEVTQTPSHQVTQMGQEVILRCVPISNHLYFYWYRQILGQKVEFLVSFYNNEISEKSEIFDDQFSVERPDGSNFTLKIRSTKLEDSAMYFCAEAGPWGAFFGQGTRLTVV.

The chain employs TRBV9 and TRBJ1-4, with D possibly being TRBD1 (5 bases). The V gene's germline CDR1 is SGDLS and CDR2 YYNGEE. The V end was cut by 3 bases, the J end by 0 bases, with 6 bases between. The CDR3 length is 14 residues. The DNA of the CDR3 is TGTGCCAGCAGCGCGGGGGCAACTAATGAAAAACTGTTTTTT. Protein: CASSAGATNEKLFF.

J is TRBJ2-7 and V is TRBV21-1; the table's D call TRBD2 went unverified against the DNA. TRBV21-1 is reported as a pseudogene. CDR3 size: 13 residues. The CDR3: CASRWERGYEQYF. In DNA, the CDR3 is TGTGCCAGCAGGTGGGAGCGGGGATACGAGCAGTACTTC.

V gene TRBV6-5 combines with J gene TRBJ2-3, with D tentatively TRBD2 (5 bases). Germline CDR1 MNHEY, CDR2 SVGAGI. The ends were cut back, 7 bases at V and 4 bases at J, with 12 bases in the middle. CDR3 length: 13 residues. CDR3 protein: CASNRPRADTQYF. In nucleotides, the CDR3 is TGTGCCAGCAACCGACCGAGGGCAGATACGCAGTATTTT.

The chain has TRBV27 and TRBJ1-5; weak D call: TRBD1 (6 bases). V gave up 10 bases and J gave up 0 bases, with 19 bases separating them. Germline V CDR1 and CDR2: MNHEY, SMNVEV (reference sequence). The length of the CDR3 is 16 residues. DNA for the CDR3: TGTGCCACCCCATCCCGGGGGCCCTATAGCAATCAGCCCCAGCATTTT. This encodes CATPSRGPYSNQPQHF.

With regard to this clone: A read error may produce the germline difference seen at one junction end. The chain links TRBV2 to TRBJ2-1; 8 bases are a match to TRBD2. The CDR3 contains 15 residues. The V gene's germline CDR1 is SNHLY and CDR2 FYNNEI. The CDR3 region is CASTESGGPDSEQFF. CDR3 bases: TGTGCCAGCACTGAATCGGGGGGGCCCGATAGTGAGCAGTTCTTC.

This clone was observed once. The chain is built from TRBV30 and TRBJ1-5; D is perhaps TRBD1 (5 bases). The V end lost 0 bases, the J end lost 3 bases, and 6 bases lay between the germline ends. The germline V gene has CDR1 GTSNPN and CDR2 SVGIG (reference sequence). This CDR3 comprises 13 residues. CDR3 bases: TGTGCCTGGAGTGTAGGGGACAATCAGCCCCAGCATTTT. This encodes CAWSVGDNQPQHF.

This clone has just a few counts. The rearrangement uses TRBV7-9 and TRBJ2-1; D call uncertain. Germline V gene lookup returns CDR1 SEHNR and CDR2 FQNEAQ (reference sequence). The CDR3 has 16 amino acids. The V gene lost 5 bases and the J gene lost 9 bases, with 23 bases spanning the gap. In nucleotides, the CDR3 is TGTGCCAGCAGCCCGAATCTGTTTCAGACCCCAATTGAGCAGTTCTTC. Residues: CASSPNLFQTPIEQFF.

This sequence joins TRBV19 and TRBJ1-5; 10 bases fit TRBD1. Per germline, CDR1 LNHDA and CDR2 SQIVND (reference sequence). The CDR3 extends over 16 amino acids. The V segment lost 6 bases and the J segment 2 bases; nucleotides outside the gene matches: 7. The CDR3 reads CASSQRGTGGNQPQHF. The DNA for the CDR3 is TGTGCCAGTAGCCAACGGGGGACAGGGGGCAATCAGCCCCAGCATTTT.

The chain combines TRBV6-5 with TRBJ1-2; TRBD1 is a possible D gene (5 bases). Trimming cost V 7 bases and J 6 bases, with 18 bases left between them. This CDR3 contains 14 residues. Germline V CDR1 and CDR2: MNHEY, SVGAGI. The CDR3 region is CASTWVGGTDGYTF. CDR3 nucleotides: TGTGCCAGCACCTGGGTGGGGGGTACAGATGGCTACACCTTC.

V and J are TRBV5-5 and TRBJ2-2; D might be TRBD2 (7 bases). CDR1 is SGHKS and CDR2 is YYEKEE in the germline V gene (reference sequence). This CDR3 contains 15 residues. The germline V and J ends were trimmed by 2 bases and 4 bases, with 12 bases remaining between them. The CDR3 spells CASSFGGLSTGELFF. DNA for the CDR3: TGTGCCAGCAGCTTCGGGGGGCTGAGCACCGGGGAGCTGTTTTTT.

The chain combines TRBV4-1 with TRBJ2-7; D is unclear. In germline, CDR1 is MGHRA, CDR2 YSYEKL. This CDR3 is 14 amino acids long. Trimming shortened V by 3 bases and J by 3 bases, and 12 bases separated the two germline ends. For the CDR3, the DNA is TGCGCCAGCAGCCATGCAGTGGGTGTCTACGAGCAGTACTTC. Its protein is CASSHAVGVYEQYF.

This rearrangement joins TRBV2 to TRBJ2-7; 8 bases agree with TRBD1. Trimming took 0 bases from V and 3 from J; bases not matched to a gene: 7. CDR3 length: 16 amino acids. Germline V gene lookup returns CDR1 SNHLY and CDR2 FYNNEI. The CDR3 DNA reads as TGTGCCAGCAGTGAAGCCCCCGGGACAGGAGGCTACGAGCAGTACTTC. Translating it yields CASSEAPGTGGYEQYF.

This chain links TRBV7-2 with TRBJ2-3; tentative D call: TRBD2 (6 bases). This CDR3 spans 14 amino acids. V dropped 6 bases and J dropped 4 bases, with 14 bases sitting between them. The germline CDR1 and CDR2 sequences are SGHTA and FQGNSA. The CDR3 nucleotides are TGTGCCAGCAGGTACTCCGGGACTTCAGATACGCAGTATTTT. Its translation is CASRYSGTSDTQYF.

This sequence joins TRBV19 and TRBJ2-7, with 7 bases fitting TRBD1. The V gene's germline CDR1 is LNHDA and CDR2 SQIVND (reference sequence). This CDR3 has 14 amino acids. The ends lost 2 bases at V and 5 bases at J; junction bases unmatched: 6. CDR3 residues: CASSILQGYDEQYF. The DNA for the CDR3 is TGTGCCAGTAGTATACTACAGGGGTATGACGAGCAGTACTTC.

This rearrangement joins TRBV6-5 to TRBJ1-2; 9 positions match TRBD1. V trimming: 6 bases; J trimming: 7 bases; junction bases outside the gene matches: 9. The CDR3 totals 14 residues. Looked up from germline, CDR1 is MNHEY and CDR2 is SVGAGI. CDR3 bases: TGTGCCAGCAGCTCCGGGACAGGGTCCTCTGGCTACACCTTC. It yields the protein CASSSGTGSSGYTF.

The chain links TRBV7-9 to TRBJ2-3; D is unclear. V lost 8 bases, J lost 6 bases, and 3 bases lay in between. The CDR3 has 9 amino acids. Looked up from germline, CDR1 is SEHNR and CDR2 is FQNEAQ (reference sequence). Here the CDR3 reads CASGDTQYF. CDR3 DNA sequence: TGTGCCAGCGGGGATACGCAGTATTTT.

This clone showed up just a few times. The V and J genes are TRBV29-1 and TRBJ2-2; possible D gene TRBD1, 6 bases. The CDR3 extends over 14 amino acids. From germline, CDR1 is SQVTM and CDR2 ANQGSEA. V was shortened by 4 bases and J by 5 bases, with 14 bases between the two germline ends. The CDR3, as DNA: TGCAGCGTTGGACAGGACTTGCGGACCGGGGAGCTGTTTTTT. This codes for CSVGQDLRTGELFF.

The DNA for the CDR3 is TGTGCCAGCTCACCCGCCACGAGCTCTGGAAACACCATATATTTT. Protein: CASSPATSSGNTIYF. The J gene is TRBJ1-3, the V gene TRBV18, with D uncertain. The CDR3 extends over 15 amino acids. V was cut by 3 bases and J by 0 bases, with 9 bases left in between. Germline CDR1 is KGHSH and CDR2 is LQKENI.

CDR3 loop: CASSLVGFSDGYTF. The CDR3, as DNA: TGTGCCAGCAGCTTAGTGGGGTTTTCGGATGGCTACACCTTC. The genes are TRBV7-9 and TRBJ1-2; D not certain. The germline V gene has CDR1 SEHNR and CDR2 FQNEAQ (reference sequence). The CDR3 has 14 amino acids. V lost 1 base, J lost 6 bases, and 12 bases lay in between.

V gene TRBV7-6 combines with J gene TRBJ1-1; D remains ambiguous. Per the germline V gene, CDR1 is SGHVS and CDR2 is FNYEAQ. With 5 bases removed from V and 1 base from J, the gap between germline ends came to 11 bases. The CDR3 is 14 residues long. The CDR3 nucleotides read TGTGCCAGCAGCCCGGCCACAGCGAACACTGAAGCTTTCTTT. It codes for CASSPATANTEAFF. Based on the CDR3 plus reference TRBV7-6 and TRBJ1-1, the full variable domain is GAGVSQSPRYKVTKRGQDVALRCDPISGHVSLYWYRQALGQGPEFLTYFNYEAQQDKSGLPNDRFSAERPEGSISTLTIQRTEQRDSAMYRCASSPATANTEAFFGQGTRLTVV.